This T cell receptor beta chain was captured by sequencing in a study of blood T cells in healthy people across ages. General study results and limits: Naive CD4+ cells and diversity were both higher in long-lived donors than in aged donors.

Using a J-beta primer mix together with a sample-barcoded 5' primer, a second PCR was run for 7 to 11 cycles. TCRdb reanalysed the 5' RACE reads using MiXCR and keeps one entry per CDR3 protein. The top ten hold roughly 20% of the sample, which has about 570,000 distinct CDR3 sequences, 25% to 30% seen once. This clonotype was observed a few times. The antigen is undetermined. Germline loops: CDR1 ENHRY, CDR2 SYGVKD. This CDR3 is built from 15 residues. Unmatched junction bases numbered 6, after V lost 5 bases and J lost 0 bases. The origin of this receptor is a woman aged 70-85 years in good health. The rearrangement uses TRBV10-3 and TRBJ1-1; 7 bases line up with TRBD1. Sample: blood. The CDR3 DNA reads as TGTGCCATCAGTCAGCGACAGGGTGTGAACACTGAAGCTTTCTTT. Translating it yields CAISQRQGVNTEAFF.